This TCR beta chain was recorded in a study of a mutant IDH1 vaccine in newly diagnosed glioma. Study overall: Previous care, which was radiotherapy, temozolomide, or both, most often involved both.

Study findings and constraints: Patients showed vaccine-induced immune responses at a rate of 93.3%.

V shed 1 base and J 8 bases; nucleotides not matched to a gene: 8. The germline CDR1 and CDR2 sequences are SGHRS and YFSETQ. This CDR3 comprises 16 residues. TCRdb's copy holds only in-frame clones and misses some; the assay was immunoSEQ multiplex PCR. The sample has about 64,000 clones, about 74% seen once; the top ten hold around 4.5%. Worth noting for this clone: Its antigen is currently unknown.

Stated time point: week 35, safety follow-up. The investigators gave 300 ug of mutant IDH1 20-mer peptide in each vaccine dose, together with topical imiquimod. New WHO grade 3 or 4 astrocytomas that were IDH1-mutant and ATRX-lost occurred in the donors. Sequencing was performed on PBMCs, taken from a glioma patient whose treatment included an IDH1 peptide vaccine. V usage is TRBV5-1 and J usage is TRBJ2-2, with TRBD1 identical over 10 bases. This receptor was taken from a man in his fifties with glioma. The CDR3 protein is CASSLLRQGARGELFF. The CDR3 DNA reads as TGCGCCAGCAGCTTGTTGAGACAGGGGGCAAGAGGGGAGCTGTTTTTT.